This TCR beta chain is drawn from a study of blood T cell repertoires in COVID-19. As for the study in general: The United States, Italy and Spain supplied acute and convalescent COVID-19 samples. Sample material is recorded as cDNA or gDNA derived from T cells, B-cell-depleted T cells, or PBMCs.

In the original processing: The authors estimated nucleated cell counts from reference gene primer amplification. Libraries were prepared by immunoSEQ multiplex PCR; TCRdb keeps only in-frame clonotypes and omits some of them. For V, J and clone size, that table is used; D and trimming come from the DNA. The data show some 140,000 clones, more than 75% seen once. The J segment lost 3 bases and the V segment lost 2 bases, leaving 9 bases of the junction unmatched. Germline CDR1 and CDR2: SGHRS and YFSETQ. This CDR3 is built from 16 residues. This TCR was sampled from an older man with acute or convalescent COVID-19. The V and J genes are TRBV5-1 and TRBJ2-3, with 7 bases that match TRBD2. Sequenced: peripheral blood. CDR3 nucleotide sequence: TGCGCCAGCAGCTTTCCGCGGGGGACGGGGACAGATACGCAGTATTTT. The encoded protein is CASSFPRGTGTDTQYF.